This TCR beta chain was sequenced for a study of T cell changes during pregnancy in multiple sclerosis. Assay: immunoSEQ multiplex PCR; the TCRdb copy retains only in-frame clones and omits some. The top ten hold 2.8% of the sample, which has around 73,000 clones, 85% to 95% seen once. CDR3 length: 14 amino acids. Deletions cut 4 bases from V and 4 bases from J, with 15 bases between. Germline CDR1 SGHRS, CDR2 YFSETQ. V usage is TRBV5-1 and J usage is TRBJ2-7; D gene unclear. The sample consisted of peripheral blood, taken in the third trimester of pregnancy. The clonotype originates from a female donor in good health, enrolled as a control in a pregnancy study. The CDR3 DNA follows: TGCGCCAGCAGCCAAAACCGCCCTGAGTACGAGCAGTACTTC. It is translated as CASSQNRPEYEQYF.